These 26 T cell receptor beta chains were sequenced from one sample in a study of cytomegalovirus exposure and HLA in healthy donors. PCR primers comprised 60 Vbeta and 13 Jbeta primers. Measured with immunoSEQ multiplex PCR; TCRdb has only the in-frame clones, and not every one. The sample carries 180,000 or so clones, about four fifths recorded once. The sample comprised PBMCs. The receptor set was obtained from a woman aged 30 to 39 in good health and CMV-seronegative.

V gene TRBV5-1 combines with J gene TRBJ2-6, with unresolved D. The CDR3 has 17 residues. Germline values: CDR1 SGHRS, CDR2 YFSETQ. V was shortened by 1 base and J by 1 base, with 12 bases between the two germline ends. CDR3 bases: TGCGCCAGCAGCTTGCCAGGCCAGCCTTCTGGGGCCAACGTCCTGACTTTC. This sequence encodes CASSLPGQPSGANVLTF.

The V gene is TRBV5-1, the J gene TRBJ2-7, with 8 nucleotides matching TRBD1. The CDR3 spans 14 residues. Per the germline V gene, CDR1 is SGHRS and CDR2 is YFSETQ. After removal of 2 bases from V and 3 bases from J, the junction contained 4 bases not matched to a gene. The CDR3: CASSFSTGGYEQYF. The CDR3 DNA is TGCGCCAGCAGCTTTAGTACAGGGGGCTACGAGCAGTACTTC. The full variable domain, with the rest looked up from reference TRBV5-1 and TRBJ2-7, is KAGVTQTPRYLIKTRGQQVTLSCSPISGHRSVSWYQQTPGQGLQFLFEYFSETQRNKGNFPGRFSGRQFSNSRSEMNVSTLELGDSALYLCASSFSTGGYEQYFGPGTRLTVT.

The rearrangement links TRBV5-8 to TRBJ1-1; 7 positions match TRBD1. The V gene's germline CDR1 is SGHTS and CDR2 YDEGEE. The V segment lost 4 bases and the J segment 1 base; nucleotides outside the gene matches: 4. The CDR3 consists of 14 residues. The CDR3 DNA sequence: TGTGCCAGCAGCCCAGGACAGGCGAACACTGAAGCTTTCTTT. It specifies CASSPGQANTEAFF. The full variable domain, rest sourced from reference TRBV5-8 and TRBJ1-1, is EAGVTQSPTHLIKTRGQQATLRCSPISGHTSVYWYQQALGLGLQFLLWYDEGEERNRGNFPPRFSGRQFPNYSSELNVNALELEDSALYLCASSPGQANTEAFFGQGTRLTVV.

The chain carries TRBV4-3 and TRBJ2-3; D is possibly TRBD2 (5 bases). CDR1 is LGHNA, CDR2 YSLEER, per germline. Trimming took off 5 bases at V and 1 base at J, with 7 bases between the two ends. There are 13 residues in the CDR3. The CDR3 DNA sequence: TGCGCCAGCAGCACAGCGGGCACAGATACGCAGTATTTT. Translated: CASSTAGTDTQYF.

The chain employs TRBV7-2 and TRBJ2-5; 7 bases fit TRBD2. Per the germline V gene, CDR1 is SGHTA and CDR2 is FQGNSA. The trim removed 1 base at V and 2 bases at J, leaving 4 bases unmatched. The CDR3 length is 15 residues. The CDR3 DNA sequence: TGTGCCAGCAGCTTAGGCTGGGGGGGGCAAGAGACCCAGTACTTC. This gives the protein CASSLGWGGQETQYF.

This sequence joins TRBV4-3 and TRBJ2-4, with 9 bases identical to TRBD2. CDR3 size: 15 residues. V lost 0 bases, J lost 8 bases, and 5 bases stayed unmatched. Germline V gives CDR1 LGHNA, CDR2 YSLEER. The CDR3 sequence: CASSQDGRGGDIQYF. The CDR3 DNA reads as TGCGCCAGCAGCCAAGATGGGCGGGGGGGCGACATTCAGTACTTC.

The chain recombines TRBV7-2 with TRBJ1-1; TRBD1 matches 7 bases. The CDR3 sequence is 15 residues long. CDR1 and CDR2 (germline): SGHTA, FQGNSA. Trimming removed 8 bases from V and 1 base from J; junction bases left unmatched: 10. CDR3 residues: CASAYRGWSNTEAFF. CDR3 nucleotide sequence: TGTGCCAGCGCTTACAGGGGATGGTCGAACACTGAAGCTTTCTTT.

The genes are TRBV27 and TRBJ2-3; D not resolved. Germline CDR1 MNHEY, CDR2 SMNVEV (reference sequence). The germline V and J ends were trimmed by 4 bases and 1 base, with 12 bases remaining between them. This CDR3 comprises 15 residues. The CDR3 DNA reads as TGTGCCAGCAGTTCAACAACCGCAGGCACAGATACGCAGTATTTT. Protein: CASSSTTAGTDTQYF.

The chain recombines TRBV27 with TRBJ2-5; TRBD2 agrees at 9 bases. This CDR3 has 13 amino acids. From germline, CDR1 is MNHEY and CDR2 SMNVEV (reference sequence). V was clipped by 5 bases and J by 13 bases; unmatched bases: 11. The CDR3 coding sequence is TGTGCCAGCAGTACAAAGACTAGCGGCAGATGGTACTTC. Translated: CASSTKTSGRWYF.

The rearrangement links TRBV27 to TRBJ2-5, with 8 bases that match TRBD2. This CDR3 contains 16 residues. With 4 bases clipped from V and 5 bases from J, the junction kept 12 bases outside the gene matches. Germline V gene lookup returns CDR1 MNHEY and CDR2 SMNVEV (reference sequence). For the CDR3, the DNA is TGTGCCAGCAGTTCACTAGCGGCGCCCCAAGGGGAGACCCAGTACTTC. The encoded protein is CASSSLAAPQGETQYF.

The rearrangement links TRBV7-2 to TRBJ1-2; 9 positions match TRBD1. The V and J ends lost 5 bases and 8 bases, in that order; junction bases with no gene match: 12. CDR3 size: 15 residues. Germline CDR1 reads SGHTA; CDR2 reads FQGNSA. The CDR3 DNA sequence: TGTGCCAGCAGCAGCCGACAGGGGGGCTTGTTAGGCTACACCTTC. This sequence encodes CASSSRQGGLLGYTF.

J is TRBJ1-1 and V is TRBV27, with TRBD1 matching over 7 bases. Germline values: CDR1 MNHEY, CDR2 SMNVEV (reference sequence). The CDR3 consists of 13 residues. The junction had 2 bases not matched to a gene; V was cut back by 2 bases and J by 5 bases. CDR3 region: CASSLKQGTEAFF. The CDR3 bases are TGTGCCAGCAGTTTAAAACAGGGGACTGAAGCTTTCTTT.

This clone has just a few counts. Here the CDR3 DNA reads TGTGCCAGTAGTATCTACAGGGACCGAGCTTTCTTT. It is translated as CASSIYRDRAFF. The V gene is TRBV19, the J gene TRBJ1-1, with D tentatively TRBD1 (6 bases). Germline V gene data show CDR1 as LNHDA and CDR2 as SQIVND (reference sequence). The CDR3 consists of 12 residues. The V end lost 3 bases, the J end lost 10 bases, and 12 bases lay between the germline ends.

This clone has only a few counts. V is TRBV7-8 and J is TRBJ2-3; D not resolved. There are 13 residues in the CDR3. Trimming removed 5 bases from V and 2 bases from J, with 8 bases in between. CDR1 is SGHVS and CDR2 is FQNEAQ in the germline V gene. The CDR3 region is CASSAEYTDTQYF. The CDR3 nucleotides are TGTGCCAGCAGCGCGGAATACACAGATACGCAGTATTTT.

The V and J genes are TRBV25-1 and TRBJ1-6, with D perhaps TRBD1 (6 bases). Trimming shortened V by 4 bases and J by 13 bases, and 14 bases separated the two germline ends. This CDR3 has 13 residues. CDR1 and CDR2 (germline): MGHDK, SYGVNS. DNA of the CDR3: TGTGCCAGCAGTGCTGGGGGGGCTGGTCCCCTCCACTTT. This codes for CASSAGGAGPLHF.

In DNA form, the CDR3 reads TGCAGCGTTGAAGTGGGGCAGACAAACTATGGCTACACCTTC. It encodes CSVEVGQTNYGYTF. This chain joins TRBV29-1 and TRBJ1-2, with a tentative D call TRBD1 (5 bases). Germline lookup yields CDR1 SQVTM and CDR2 ANQGSEA. V lost 1 base, J lost 2 bases, and 11 bases lay in between. The CDR3 runs to 14 residues.

The J gene is TRBJ1-5, the V gene TRBV25-1, with 10 bases that match TRBD1. The V segment lost 3 bases and the J segment 6 bases; nucleotides outside the gene matches: 2. In germline, CDR1 is MGHDK, CDR2 SYGVNS. The CDR3 has 14 amino acids. The CDR3 DNA sequence: TGTGCCAGCAGTGAGACAGGGGGCAGTCAGCCCCAGCATTTT. Protein: CASSETGGSQPQHF.

The V and J genes are TRBV19 and TRBJ2-7, with D possibly being TRBD1 (5 bases). This CDR3 comprises 14 residues. Trimming removed 0 bases from V and 5 bases from J, with 11 bases in between. The germline gives CDR1 LNHDA, CDR2 SQIVND (reference sequence). The CDR3 here is CASSIDLRGHEQYF. The CDR3 coding sequence is TGTGCCAGTAGTATAGATCTAAGGGGCCACGAGCAGTACTTC.

The chain combines TRBV5-5 with TRBJ1-2, with TRBD1 matching over 9 bases. Germline loops: CDR1 SGHKS, CDR2 YYEKEE (reference sequence). The CDR3 sequence is 15 residues long. Unmatched junction bases numbered 5, after V lost 5 bases and J lost 0 bases. CDR3 DNA sequence: TGTGCCAGCAGACCAGGACAGGGGACTAACTATGGCTACACCTTC. This encodes CASRPGQGTNYGYTF. Using reference TRBV5-5 and TRBJ1-2 for the parts outside the CDR3, the full variable domain is DAGVTQSPTHLIKTRGQQVTLRCSPISGHKSVSWYQQVLGQGPQFIFQYYEKEERGRGNFPDRFSARQFPNYSSELNVNALLLGDSALYLCASRPGQGTNYGYTFGSGTRLTVV.

This chain uses TRBV27 with TRBJ2-3; 10 nucleotides line up with TRBD2. Losses at the gene ends were 4 bases for V and 2 bases for J; bases not matched to a gene: 12. The CDR3 has 18 amino acids. The germline V gene has CDR1 MNHEY and CDR2 SMNVEV (reference sequence). CDR3 DNA sequence: TGTGCCAGCAGTTCCCCGGAGGTAGCGGGGGGAACCACAGATACGCAGTATTTT. This encodes CASSSPEVAGGTTDTQYF.

This clone was found a few times. The J gene is TRBJ2-7, the V gene TRBV5-1; no firm D call. Germline CDR1 reads SGHRS; CDR2 reads YFSETQ. This CDR3 is built from 13 residues. V gave up 5 bases and J gave up 0 bases, with 9 bases separating them. CDR3 amino acids: CASSITNSYEQYF. DNA of the CDR3: TGCGCCAGCAGTATCACAAACTCCTACGAGCAGTACTTC.

Regarding this clone: This sample also contains other DNA sequences that code for the same CDR3. J is TRBJ2-2 and V is TRBV5-1; D ambiguous. Germline V gene data show CDR1 as SGHRS and CDR2 as YFSETQ. V was clipped by 0 bases and J by 1 base, with 4 bases between them. The CDR3 has 14 residues. Here the CDR3 DNA reads TGCGCCAGCAGCTTGGCCAGGAACACCGGGGAGCTGTTTTTT. This gives the protein CASSLARNTGELFF.

The chain links TRBV5-1 to TRBJ1-1, with 9 positions matching TRBD1. Germline V gene sequence: CDR1 SGHRS, CDR2 YFSETQ. There are 15 residues in the CDR3. Trimming removed 0 bases from V and 4 bases from J; junction bases left unmatched: 4. This chain's CDR3 is CASSLGTGESTEAFF. DNA of the CDR3: TGCGCCAGCAGCTTGGGGACAGGGGAAAGCACTGAAGCTTTCTTT.

This clone has only a few counts. V is TRBV4-1 and J is TRBJ2-5, with unresolved D. The ends were cut back, 0 bases at V and 1 base at J, with 9 bases in the middle. The CDR3 runs to 15 residues. Germline V lookup: CDR1 MGHRA, CDR2 YSYEKL. The CDR3 nucleotides are TGCGCCAGCAGCCAAGATCTGACAACCCAAGAGACCCAGTACTTC. It codes for CASSQDLTTQETQYF.

The CDR3 coding sequence is TGTGCCAGGAGGTGCCCTTCAGCTTTCTTT. It encodes CARRCPSAFF. The chain employs TRBV19 and TRBJ1-1, with D unclear. The V and J ends lost 9 bases and 10 bases respectively, with 12 bases between them. This CDR3 has 10 residues. In germline, CDR1 is LNHDA, CDR2 SQIVND (reference sequence).

The V call is TRBV5-1, the J call TRBJ2-1; tentatively, D is TRBD1 (6 bases). The CDR3 length is 16 residues. Germline V lookup: CDR1 SGHRS, CDR2 YFSETQ. Trimming removed 1 base from V and 2 bases from J, with 13 bases in between. DNA of the CDR3: TGCGCCAGCAGCTTGAATAGGGGGTTGACCTACAATGAGCAGTTCTTC. Its protein is CASSLNRGLTYNEQFF.